Listed here are 8 T cell receptor beta chains from one sample, sequenced in a study of T cell changes during pregnancy in multiple sclerosis. Data came from immunoSEQ multiplex PCR; TCRdb stores just in-frame clones and leaves some out. The sample includes 65,000 to 85,000 clones, approximately 90% of them seen just once. Sample: peripheral blood, taken in the second trimester of pregnancy. The receptors here all came from a female donor with multiple sclerosis, enrolled in a pregnancy study.

This clone came up a few times. The chain has TRBV30 and TRBJ1-2; D is unresolved. This CDR3 spans 13 amino acids. CDR1 is GTSNPN, CDR2 SVGIG, per germline (reference sequence). The ends were cut back, 2 bases at V and 2 bases at J, with 9 bases in the middle. The CDR3 sequence is CAWSFSRNYGYTF. In nucleotides, the CDR3 is TGTGCCTGGAGTTTCTCGAGGAACTATGGCTACACCTTC.

This chain connects TRBV7-9 to TRBJ2-1; no definite D call. Germline V lookup: CDR1 SEHNR, CDR2 FQNEAQ (reference sequence). The CDR3 covers 17 residues. V gave up 2 bases and J gave up 8 bases, with 22 bases separating them. CDR3 DNA: TGTGCCAGCAGCTTACATCCACAATTACCGATCTTGTATGAGCAGTTCTTC. Translated, it gives CASSLHPQLPILYEQFF.

J is TRBJ1-2 and V is TRBV7-2, with 12 bases lining up with TRBD1. With V trimmed by 4 bases and J by 7 bases, 4 bases remained unmatched. The CDR3 loop spans 14 amino acids. Germline CDR1 and CDR2: SGHTA and FQGNSA. The CDR3 DNA follows: TGTGCCAGCAGCTGGGGACAGGGGGCTGGTGGCTACACCTTC. The encoded protein is CASSWGQGAGGYTF.

This sequence joins TRBV27 and TRBJ2-7, with a tentative D call TRBD2 (7 bases). Germline values: CDR1 MNHEY, CDR2 SMNVEV (reference sequence). The CDR3 runs to 14 residues. Trimming shortened V by 5 bases and J by 5 bases, and 16 bases separated the two germline ends. The CDR3 coding sequence is TGTGCCAGCAGTATACAACGGGGGGCTCACGAGCAGTACTTC. Protein product: CASSIQRGAHEQYF.

The CDR3 nucleotides read TGCAGCGTTGACGGACTAGCGGGCAATGAGCAGTTCTTC. Translating gives CSVDGLAGNEQFF. The rearrangement links TRBV29-1 to TRBJ2-1, with TRBD2 matching over 11 bases. Germline V gene data show CDR1 as SQVTM and CDR2 as ANQGSEA. The V and J ends lost 3 bases and 6 bases, in that order; junction bases with no gene match: 1. The CDR3 sequence is 13 residues long.

The CDR3 bases are TGTGCCAGCAGAGACATGTCCGGGAGGGGGATCCAGCCTTACGAGCAGTACTTC. This sequence encodes CASRDMSGRGIQPYEQYF. The chain carries TRBV28 and TRBJ2-7; 8 nucleotides align to TRBD2. V trimming: 6 bases; J trimming: 4 bases; junction bases outside the gene matches: 20. CDR3 size: 18 residues. The germline CDR1 and CDR2 sequences are MDHEN and SYDVKM.

This sequence joins TRBV18 and TRBJ1-1; a weak D match, TRBD1 (6 bases). Trimming pared 0 bases from V and 0 bases from J, leaving 14 bases between. The CDR3 consists of 17 residues. The V gene's germline CDR1 is KGHSH and CDR2 LQKENI. CDR3: CASSPPAGGRMNTEAFF. The CDR3 nucleotides read TGTGCCAGCTCACCACCGGCTGGGGGCAGAATGAACACTGAAGCTTTCTTT.

The chain employs TRBV5-6 and TRBJ1-1, with TRBD1 matching over 8 bases. This CDR3 has 14 amino acids. With V trimmed by 4 bases and J by 4 bases, 6 bases remained unmatched. Germline CDR1 and CDR2: SGHDT and YYEEEE. Here the CDR3 reads CASSPDRGATEAFF. The DNA of the CDR3 is TGTGCCAGCAGCCCAGACAGGGGTGCCACTGAAGCTTTCTTT.